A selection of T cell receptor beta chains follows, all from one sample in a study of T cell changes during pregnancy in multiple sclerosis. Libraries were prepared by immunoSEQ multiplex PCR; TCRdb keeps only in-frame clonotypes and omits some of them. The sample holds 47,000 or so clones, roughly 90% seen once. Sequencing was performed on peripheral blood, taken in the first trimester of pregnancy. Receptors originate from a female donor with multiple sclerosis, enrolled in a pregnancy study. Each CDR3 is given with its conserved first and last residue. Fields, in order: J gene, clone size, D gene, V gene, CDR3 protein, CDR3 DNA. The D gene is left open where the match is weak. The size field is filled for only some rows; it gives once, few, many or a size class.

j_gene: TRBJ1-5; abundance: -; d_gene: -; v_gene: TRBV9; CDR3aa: CASSVGAGNQPQHF; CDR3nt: TGTGCCAGCAGCGTAGGGGCAGGCAATCAGCCCCAGCATTTT
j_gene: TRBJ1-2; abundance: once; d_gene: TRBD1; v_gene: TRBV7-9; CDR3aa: CASSLRGQEGGYTF; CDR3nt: TGTGCCAGCAGCTTAAGGGGACAGGAGGGGGGCTACACCTTC
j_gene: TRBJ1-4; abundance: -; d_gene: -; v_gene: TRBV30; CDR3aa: CAGSRGSGEKLFF; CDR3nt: TGTGCCGGAAGCAGAGGGAGCGGAGAAAAACTGTTTTTT
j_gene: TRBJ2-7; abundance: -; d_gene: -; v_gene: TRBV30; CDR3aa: CAWSPGHYEQYF; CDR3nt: TGTGCCTGGAGCCCGGGACACTACGAGCAGTACTTC
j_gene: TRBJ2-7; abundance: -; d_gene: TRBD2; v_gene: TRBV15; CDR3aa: CATSREIAGAYEQYF; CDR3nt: TGTGCCACCAGCAGAGAAATAGCGGGGGCCTACGAGCAGTACTTC
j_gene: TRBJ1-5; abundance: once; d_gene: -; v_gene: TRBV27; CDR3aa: CASRRTPALPQHF; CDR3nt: TGTGCCAGCAGGCGGACACCCGCGTTACCCCAGCATTTT
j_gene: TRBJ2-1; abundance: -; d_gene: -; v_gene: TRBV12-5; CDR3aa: CASGLVNRRNSYNEQFF; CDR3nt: TGTGCTAGTGGTTTGGTAAACAGGCGGAACTCCTACAATGAGCAGTTCTTC
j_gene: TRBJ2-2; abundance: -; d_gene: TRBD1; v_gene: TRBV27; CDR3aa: CASSLWTGGNTGELFF; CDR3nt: TGTGCCAGCAGTTTATGGACAGGGGGAAACACCGGGGAGCTGTTTTTT
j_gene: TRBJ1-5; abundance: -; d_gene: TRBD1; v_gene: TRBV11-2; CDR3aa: CASSLGGQGGFSNQPQHF; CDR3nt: TGTGCCAGCAGCTTAGGCGGACAGGGGGGGTTTAGCAATCAGCCCCAGCATTTT
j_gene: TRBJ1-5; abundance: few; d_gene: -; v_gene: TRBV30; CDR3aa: CAWSGGVYQPQHF; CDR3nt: TGTGCCTGGAGTGGGGGGGTTTATCAGCCCCAGCATTTT
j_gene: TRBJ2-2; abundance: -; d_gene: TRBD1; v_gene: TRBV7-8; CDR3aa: CASRPHRGGTGELFF; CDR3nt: TGTGCCAGCAGGCCCCACAGGGGCGGCACCGGGGAGCTGTTTTTT
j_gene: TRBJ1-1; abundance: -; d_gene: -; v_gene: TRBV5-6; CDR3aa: CASSPQYGMNTEAFF; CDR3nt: TGTGCCAGCAGCCCCCAGTACGGGATGAACACTGAAGCTTTCTTT
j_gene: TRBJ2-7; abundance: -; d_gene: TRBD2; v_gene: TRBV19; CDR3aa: CASTTSGGYEQYF; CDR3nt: TGTGCCAGTACCACTAGCGGGGGCTACGAGCAGTACTTC
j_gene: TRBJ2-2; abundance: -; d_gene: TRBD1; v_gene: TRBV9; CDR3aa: CASSPQGMGVTGELFF; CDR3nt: TGTGCCAGCAGCCCACAGGGGATGGGGGTCACCGGGGAGCTGTTTTTT
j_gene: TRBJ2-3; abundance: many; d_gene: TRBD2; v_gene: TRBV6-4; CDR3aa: CASSDTSGGADTQYF; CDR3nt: TGTGCCAGCAGTGACACTAGCGGGGGGGCAGATACGCAGTATTTT
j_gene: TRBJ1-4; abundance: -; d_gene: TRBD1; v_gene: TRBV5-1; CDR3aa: CASSPRGLPSTNEKLFF; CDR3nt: TGCGCCAGCAGCCCGAGGGGGCTCCCCTCAACTAATGAAAAACTGTTTTTT
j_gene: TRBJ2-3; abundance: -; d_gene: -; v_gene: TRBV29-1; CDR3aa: CSALTRAGTDTQYF; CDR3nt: TGCAGCGCTTTGACGCGGGCGGGCACAGATACGCAGTATTTT
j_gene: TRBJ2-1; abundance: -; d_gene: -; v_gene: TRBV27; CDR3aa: CASSPWDNYFYNEQFF; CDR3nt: TGTGCCAGCAGCCCCTGGGACAACTATTTCTACAATGAGCAGTTCTTC
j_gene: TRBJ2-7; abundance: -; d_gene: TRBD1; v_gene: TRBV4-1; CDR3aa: CASSLRPGQMTYEQYF; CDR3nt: TGCGCCAGCAGCCTTCGTCCGGGACAGATGACCTACGAGCAGTACTTC
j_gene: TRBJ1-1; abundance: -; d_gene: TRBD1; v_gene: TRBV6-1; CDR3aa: CASRTGVGGGTEAFF; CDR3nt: TGTGCCAGCAGGACAGGGGTCGGAGGGGGCACTGAAGCTTTCTTT
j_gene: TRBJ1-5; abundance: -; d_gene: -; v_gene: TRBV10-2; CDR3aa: CASSGPGEQPQHF; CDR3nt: TGCGCCAGCAGTGGGCCAGGGGAGCAGCCCCAGCATTTT
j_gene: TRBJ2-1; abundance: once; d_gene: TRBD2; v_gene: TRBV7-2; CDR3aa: CASSPGGLYNEQFF; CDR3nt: TGTGCCAGCAGCCCGGGGGGGCTTTACAATGAGCAGTTCTTC
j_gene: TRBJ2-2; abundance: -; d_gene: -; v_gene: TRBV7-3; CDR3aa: CASSPRPVGGGELFF; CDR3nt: TGTGCCAGCAGCCCCCGACCCGTAGGGGGCGGGGAGCTGTTTTTT
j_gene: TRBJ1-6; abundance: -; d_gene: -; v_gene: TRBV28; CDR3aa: CAILDGLNSPLHF; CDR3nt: TGTGCCATCCTTGACGGACTTAATTCACCCCTCCACTTT
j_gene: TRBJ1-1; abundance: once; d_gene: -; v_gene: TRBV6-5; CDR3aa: CASSYSFGGGTEAFF; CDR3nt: TGTGCCAGCAGTTACTCTTTCGGGGGTGGCACTGAAGCTTTCTTT
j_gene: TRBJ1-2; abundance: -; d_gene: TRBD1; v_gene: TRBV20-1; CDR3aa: CSAGDSYGYTF; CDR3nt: TGCAGTGCCGGGGACAGCTATGGCTACACCTTC
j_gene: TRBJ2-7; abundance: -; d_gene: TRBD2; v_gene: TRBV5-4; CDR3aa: CASSPRREGEQYF; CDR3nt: TGTGCCAGCAGCCCGCGGAGGGAGGGCGAGCAGTACTTC
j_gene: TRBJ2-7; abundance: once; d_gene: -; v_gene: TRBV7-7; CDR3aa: CASSLGREPSYEQYF; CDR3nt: TGTGCTAGCAGCTTAGGTCGGGAGCCGAGCTACGAGCAGTACTTC
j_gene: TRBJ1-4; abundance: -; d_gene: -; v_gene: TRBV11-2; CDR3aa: CASSLGPEGLNEKLFF; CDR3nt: TGTGCCAGCAGCTTAGGGCCGGAGGGCCTAAATGAAAAACTGTTTTTT